These T cell receptor beta chains were read from a single sample in a study of chemoradiotherapy in HPV16-positive cancers. Only in-frame clones appear in the TCRdb table, and some are missing; sequencing was by immunoSEQ multiplex PCR. This table holds roughly 23,000 clones, 80% to 95% found once. Sequencing was performed on blood, taken from a patient who underwent chemoradiotherapy. The receptors shown here come from a human donor with HPV-associated anogenital cancer. The conserved cysteine and the conserved F or W are not part of the CDR3 here. The order of the fields is D gene, J gene, V gene, CDR3 protein. A D gene is named only where the DNA matches it firmly.

>-|TRBJ2-1|TRBV7-9
ASSRQSSYNEQF
>-|TRBJ1-5|TRBV5-1
ASRLGGDSNQPQH
>TRBD1|TRBJ2-2|TRBV11-3
ASSQGTGGTGELF
>TRBD2|TRBJ2-1|TRBV28
ASSLPGLAGNNEQF
>-|TRBJ1-5|TRBV7-9
ASEAGEGGFNQPQH
>TRBD1|TRBJ2-7|TRBV11-1
ASSQTGRDEQY
>-|TRBJ2-3|TRBV19
ASTQGPQSWADTQY
>TRBD1|TRBJ1-4|TRBV18
ASSLHRGATNEKLF
>TRBD1|TRBJ2-3|TRBV11-2
ASSLGRTGWSPNADTQY
>-|TRBJ2-7|TRBV28
ASSPRGASYEQY
>-|TRBJ2-7|TRBV4-3
ASSQVRRSNEQY
>TRBD1|TRBJ1-4|TRBV14
ASSQDRGSNEKLF
>-|TRBJ1-2|TRBV5-5
ASSLALGDHGYT
>TRBD1|TRBJ1-2|TRBV9
ASSPEPGTVGYYGYT
>TRBD2|TRBJ2-2|TRBV7-7
ASSPTGGTGELF
>TRBD2|TRBJ2-1|TRBV5-4
ASSSGLVVNEQF
>-|-|TRBV6-5
ASSYSGRTYEQY
>TRBD2|TRBJ2-1|TRBV6-1
ASSTSGVSNEQF
>-|TRBJ2-3|TRBV15
ATSSRDGTDTQY
>-|TRBJ2-7|TRBV28
ASLGLEQY
>TRBD1|TRBJ2-5|TRBV18
ASSPPGQVGETQY
>-|TRBJ2-7|TRBV18
ASSPPLHRAPKEEQY
>TRBD2|TRBJ2-1|TRBV5-1
ASSLFQTSGKFNEQF
>-|TRBJ1-1|TRBV29-1
SVEGVAGTEAF
>-|TRBJ2-1|TRBV4-3
ASSQERLGDEQF
>-|TRBJ1-1|TRBV6-1
ASSEGRKNTEAF
>-|TRBJ2-3|TRBV7-9
ASRAGRTDTQY
>-|TRBJ2-1|TRBV7-2
ASSLVIAYNEQF
>-|TRBJ2-3|TRBV2
ASTPPGSPSTDTQY
>TRBD2|TRBJ2-3|TRBV5-4
ASRYGLAGGTSGDTQY
>-|TRBJ1-1|TRBV29-1
SVGLMNTEAF
>-|TRBJ2-1|TRBV7-9
ASSARTAYNEQF
>TRBD1|TRBJ2-1|TRBV5-4
ASRGDRASYNEQF
>TRBD1|TRBJ2-1|TRBV4-2
ASSRTAGTGFLEQF
>-|TRBJ1-2|TRBV5-1
ASSRNGDYGYT
>-|TRBJ2-2|TRBV28
ASSLFDLQGGPGELF
>-|TRBJ2-5|TRBV2
ASNRATVETQY
>-|TRBJ2-7|TRBV15
ATSMGLYEQY
>TRBD2|TRBJ2-5|TRBV29-1
SVRGTSGAQETQY
>-|TRBJ2-1|TRBV7-2
ASSYRDGKYNEQF
>-|TRBJ2-7|TRBV5-4
ASRAPSSGDEQY
>-|TRBJ2-3|TRBV7-9
ASSLMGSANTQY
>-|TRBJ1-6|TRBV6-5
ASSQGGYSPLH
>-|TRBJ2-7|TRBV13
ASTHGLATHEQY
>TRBD2|TRBJ2-3|TRBV28
ASSLGLAGGPSTQY
>TRBD1|TRBJ1-2|TRBV28
ASSSGTGVRGYT
>TRBD2|TRBJ2-7|TRBV9
ASSVVEGGPNEQY
>-|TRBJ2-3|TRBV7-2
ASSLVDTQY
>-|TRBJ1-1|TRBV19
ASRAGSGNTEAF
>-|TRBJ1-1|TRBV6-5
ASSYSLDRTEAF
>-|TRBJ1-2|TRBV4-2
ASSPRVGEYGYT
>-|TRBJ1-1|TRBV27
ASSSLGGRTEAF
>TRBD1|TRBJ2-3|TRBV7-9
ASSSTGGRTDTQY
>TRBD1|TRBJ1-6|TRBV6-1
ASIRDRGNSPLH